This T cell receptor beta chain was observed in a study of cytomegalovirus exposure and HLA in healthy donors (TCRdb year 2017). Concerning the study at large: An earlier analysis of 587 of the donors reported over 250 Gb of sequence data and around 110 million unique TCR beta sequences obtained from about 179 million T cells. An early release that covered several hundred HLA-typed donors contained about 300 gigabases of sequencing data and 75 million to 100 million unique TCR sequences. The study profiled the T cell repertoires of about 720 subjects by immunosequencing and related them to cytomegalovirus serostatus. Because of strong linkage in the cohort, roughly five DR-DQ haplotypes were treated as single units for association and clustering. The later analysis used no new phenotypic data to find candidate immune exposures, relying instead on TCR beta sequences and their occurrence across donors. The number of typed donors differed by locus: roughly 620-630 for A, B, C, DRB1 and DQB1; 522 for DQA1; fewer than 610 for DPA1; and approximately 450 for DPB1. To study patterns of TCR occurrence, a later analysis re-analyzed previously published TCR beta repertoires from more than 550 donors and added high-resolution HLA genotyping. Donor age, sex, ethnicity and CMV serostatus were compiled alongside the repertoire data. Besides the first cohort of 500 to 700 subjects, a separate validation cohort made up of 120 or so different subjects was used. In an earlier analysis of a few hundred of the donors, high-throughput TCR beta sequencing was used to judge whether each TCR beta V gene segment behaved as functional or pseudogenic. Both class I and class II loci were covered by HLA typing, at four-digit resolution. All discovery cohort repertoires had been generated on a single sequencing platform. To predict cytomegalovirus infection status, the study brought together high-throughput TCR immunosequencing, statistical association of individual TCRs with disease status, and machine learning. On average, roughly 240,000 unique TCR beta nucleotide sequences were sequenced per donor among a few hundred genotyped donors of the cohort, with around 19% of those sequences being non-productive. The study aimed to test whether cataloging public T cell receptors could reveal signatures of past pathogen exposure. Among the approximately 400 genotyped donors, around 81% belonged to the genetic ancestry cluster associated with self-reported Caucasian donors. In a later genetic analysis, genome-wide SNP genotypes for 398 of the 666 donors were used, and that subset was treated as a discovery cohort.

Relative to germline, V is missing 0 bases and J is missing 3 bases, with 5 bases of the junction outside any gene match. The CDR3 sequence holds 15 residues, the cysteine and phenylalanine included. CDR3 DNA only is kept here, 45 bases in frame from base 1. CDR1 and CDR2 (SGHRS, YFSETQ) derive from the germline V gene. General findings and caveats noted by the study authors: A later analysis reported that several top co-occurrence clusters appeared linked to parvovirus B19, influenza, CMV and Epstein-Barr virus. When HLA alleles, especially DR and DQ, strongly co-occurred, attributing TCR associations to individual alleles was difficult. A further reported finding was that TCR beta sequences accurately predicted the HLA-A and HLA-B alleles for most subjects in the first cohort. A group of highly shared sequence variants was considered likely to be a technical artifact of the sequencing pipeline. A few of the identified cytomegalovirus-associated TCR beta chains were confirmed in vitro to be specific for cytomegalovirus antigens. In an earlier analysis of 587 of the donors, most TCR beta V segments were observed in productive rearrangements about 87% or about 30% of the time, broadly matching IMGT annotations. HLA typing was unavailable for some donors at each locus, so association tests used only the typed subset. Linkage disequilibrium might explain the correlated functional status among segregating V segments, but an unknown experimental factor could not be ruled out. The only immune exposure information available for the cohort was CMV serostatus. The 87-base-pair reads could not distinguish some IMGT-functional V segments, including TRBV6-2 and TRBV6-3, so those segments were excluded. In a later analysis, the rate of TCR association differed among HLA loci, with DRB1 alleles having the most associated TCRs and HLA-C alleles having the fewest. It was suggested by the authors that the approach could potentially be generalized to other disease states and immunological phenotypes. In both the original and validation cohorts, the classifier was reported to diagnose cytomegalovirus status with high specificity and sensitivity. Because counts were too low, seventeen rarely observed V segments, including chromosome 9 orphons, were excluded from the earlier analysis of fewer than 650 of the donors. Presence/absence analyses assumed roughly uniform sequencing depth across donors, an assumption that may not hold. In a later analysis, HLA-associated TCR beta chains showed more clonal expansion and lower generation probabilities than non-associated chains that were equally common. In a later analysis, most CMV-associated TCR beta chains were found to appear HLA-restricted, with HLA associations seemingly driven largely by CMV exposure. While some public TCRs were present in many individuals, most TCR sequences turned up only very rarely across donors. Compared with the roughly 700-donor mean, donors in an Asian-associated ancestry cluster had fewer N-insertions in productive TCRs, according to a later genetic analysis. In this cohort, only TCR beta chains were sequenced, and detectable features were limited by the absence of alpha or paired-chain data. V-gene and J-gene trimming of TCR beta chains was associated with a missense DCLRE1C variant in a later genetic analysis, and the association was replicated in an independent cohort. Specific HLA alleles were associated with 15,000 to 20,000 TCR beta sequences at a false discovery rate of 0.05 in a later analysis. The study gave a list of 150 to 200 TCR beta chains associated with cytomegalovirus.

Note on this clone: The antigen this receptor binds is unknown. No quality values exist for individual bases; no much larger clone is one base distant.

The cohort was made up of about 670 healthy bone marrow donors. At the time of sampling, every cohort member was nominally healthy, though immune exposures that went unrecorded were likely present. The donor was CMV seropositive and was included in the group of 250 to 300 seropositive cohort members. A peripheral blood sample was collected from each donor, and TCR beta sequencing was performed on peripheral blood mononuclear cells. The Qiagen DNeasy Blood Extraction Kit was used to extract genomic DNA from the blood cell samples. Library preparation employed the immunoSEQ multiplex PCR assay. The multiplex PCR relied on a mix of 60 forward primers for TCR Vbeta segments and 13 reverse primers for TCR Jbeta segments. A multiplex PCR assay on genomic DNA amplified the CDR3 region of rearranged TCR beta genes. On the Illumina HiSeq System, the amplified TCR beta libraries were sequenced as 87-base-pair reads. Concerning the study's data processing: Across the 500 to 850 repertoires, a later analysis counted 80 million or so unique TCR beta chains, 9.5 million to 12 million of which were shared by at least two donors. Raw reads were error-corrected and collapsed into unique sequences with a nearest-neighbor algorithm that merged closely related sequences to remove PCR and sequencing errors. To assign V, D and J gene segments, CDR3 sequences were aligned to IMGT reference sequences. For a sequence to be retained, a match of at least six nucleotides to both a V gene segment and a J gene segment was required. A rearrangement was called productive if the CDR3 had no stop codons and remained in frame with V and J, and every other rearrangement was called non-productive. CDR3 was defined according to IMGT convention as the region running from the second conserved V-encoded cysteine to the conserved J-encoded phenylalanine. Sequences without an unambiguous match to a single V gene segment were excluded from the earlier analysis of 450 to 750 of the donors. An earlier analysis of fewer than 650 of the donors classified V segments as functional when productive rearrangements were above 56.7% and as segregating when the standard deviation between donors was above 5%. A statistical classification framework was built for diagnosing cytomegalovirus status from the catalog of TCR beta chain sequences. V and J gene assignment, in a later analysis, came from comparing TCR nucleotide sequences with IMGT/GENE-DB human TR gene sequences. The TCRdist pipeline was used in a later analysis to assign CDR3 sequences and most-parsimonious VDJ recombination scenarios. A later analysis defined each TCR beta chain by its CDR3 amino acid sequence plus V-gene family, and excluded reads lacking a unique V-gene family. A later analysis removed roughly 590 highly shared, low-generation-probability nucleotide sequences to deal with suspected cross-contamination and a sequencing artifact. For each public chain, a later analysis derived a clonal expansion index from normalized ranks of inferred template counts within each repertoire. In a later analysis, generation probabilities were computed using a VDJ recombination model fitted to out-of-frame rearrangements, and the results were checked against IGoR. A later analysis scored TCR-TCR, TCR-HLA and TCR-CMV co-occurrence with hypergeometric tests, applying a repertoire-size bias correction to TCR pairs. To estimate false discovery rates, a later analysis permuted the HLA or CMV assignments 20 times. In a later analysis, co-occurring TCRs were grouped using DBSCAN, and TCRdist sequence similarity was added for clustering within HLA-allele-positive subsets. For co-occurrence clustering, repertoires with fewer than 30,000 or more than 120,000 public chains were excluded, along with a handful of repertoires with anomalous nucleotide sharing. The source is immuneACCESS, and TCRdb retained only in-frame sequences with V and J called. Part of the clones is not carried over; for the studies checked, unresolved V genes explain less than half of this, and the remainder is unexplained. D and trimming were read from the DNA, whereas the V and J calls and clone size are those reported in that table. In this sample the table shows some 100,000 clones, around 74% of which occur a single time. Of the sample, 13% to 15% falls within the top ten clones.

Sequencing input: PBMCs. The origin of this receptor is a male donor in good health and CMV-seropositive. Recombination joined TRBV5-1 with TRBJ2-7; the junction holds 8 bases that match TRBD2. The DNA sequence follows: TGCGCCAGCAGCTTGGGCGGGGGGTCGGTCTACGAGCAGTACTTC. Its amino acids are CASSLGGGSVYEQYF.